This T cell receptor beta chain was found in a study of T cells after yellow fever vaccination. Study background: Low-cell-number fractions underwent preparation using SMART-Seq v4 Ultra Low Input. Study-wide points: It was a weaker secondary response, yet one that peaked faster, at day 5 versus 15. Post-booster reappearance was seen for most primary-vaccination clones (roughly 97% CD4, around 90% CD8).

The germline CDR1 and CDR2 sequences are ENHRY and SYGVKD. Trimming pared 3 bases from V and 0 bases from J, leaving 14 bases between. The CDR3 covers 17 residues. Turning to this clonotype: What it binds is unknown.

They built TCR cDNA with 5'RACE template switching, a step that put in a universal primer site and UMIs. TCRdb re-called the 5' RACE reads with MiXCR, one entry per CDR3 protein. The sample lists some 120,000 distinct CDR3 sequences; over 8% were seen once. Sequenced here: CD8+ T cells sorted from PBMCs, sampled on the day of the yellow fever booster vaccination. This chain uses TRBV10-3 with TRBJ2-2; D possibly corresponds to TRBD1 (6 bases). The source of this sequence is a man aged 18 to 29 who received the YFV17D yellow fever vaccine. The CDR3 bases are TGTGCCATCAGTGACCCCGGGACAATGACGAACACCGGGGAGCTGTTTTTT. Translation: CAISDPGTMTNTGELFF.